This passage covers 20 T cell receptor beta chains from one sample sequenced in a study of siplizumab effects on memory and regulatory T cells. The data were produced by immunoSEQ multiplex PCR, yet TCRdb's version contains in-frame clones alone and is incomplete. The data contain tens of thousands of clones, approximately 95% of them singletons. Sequenced sample: CD8+ T cells sorted from blood. These TCRs come from a human donor in good health.

The rearrangement uses TRBV6-6 and TRBJ2-5; D gene unclear. The assigned J gene may be wrong: the sequence end matches TRBJ2-7 better. Per germline, CDR1 MNHNY and CDR2 SVGAGI (reference sequence). This CDR3 spans 11 amino acids. CDR3 in amino acids: CASGRRDEQYF. Written as DNA, the CDR3 is TGTGCCAGCGGCCGAAGAGACGAGCAGTACTTC.

V is TRBV2 and J is TRBJ2-4; TRBD2 agrees at 9 bases. The V segment lost 2 bases and the J segment 8 bases; nucleotides outside the gene matches: 7. The CDR3 runs 15 residues. The germline gives CDR1 SNHLY, CDR2 FYNNEI. The CDR3 nucleotides are TGTGCCAGCAGTGAAAATCATAGCGGGAGAGACATTCAGTACTTC. Amino acid sequence: CASSENHSGRDIQYF.

The chain joins TRBV29-1 to TRBJ2-7; 9 nucleotides agree with TRBD2. The CDR3 spans 12 residues. The junction had 4 bases not matched to a gene; V was cut back by 4 bases and J by 6 bases. Germline assignment: CDR1 SQVTM and CDR2 ANQGSEA. The CDR3 DNA reads as TGCAGCGTTGTGTGGACTAGCGTCGAGCAGTACTTC. As protein: CSVVWTSVEQYF.

J is TRBJ2-2 and V is TRBV19, with TRBD1 matching 7 bases. CDR1 LNHDA and CDR2 SQIVND come from the germline V gene (reference sequence). Trimming cost V 1 base and J 3 bases; bases outside gene matches: 8. The CDR3 loop spans 17 amino acids. CDR3 nucleotides: TGTGCCAGTAGTATAGTGGAGTCAGACAGGGACACCGGGGAGCTGTTTTTT. It encodes CASSIVESDRDTGELFF.

The V gene is TRBV6-6, the J gene TRBJ2-7; D unresolved. The V end was cut by 5 bases, the J end by 3 bases, with 2 bases between. The CDR3 runs to 10 residues. Germline V gives CDR1 MNHNY, CDR2 SVGAGI (reference sequence). CDR3 protein: CASSDYEQYF. The CDR3 nucleotides are TGTGCCAGCAGTGACTACGAGCAGTACTTC.

This clone was counted once. This sequence joins TRBV7-9 and TRBJ2-5, with D possibly being TRBD2 (5 bases). Germline values: CDR1 SEHNR, CDR2 FQNEAQ (reference sequence). There are 15 residues in the CDR3. Trimming removed 5 bases at V and 1 base at J, with 14 bases between. The CDR3 here is CASSVGFGGQETQYF. The CDR3 DNA sequence: TGTGCCAGCAGCGTAGGTTTTGGAGGCCAAGAGACCCAGTACTTC. The full variable domain, completed using reference TRBV7-9 and TRBJ2-5, is DTGVSQNPRHKITKRGQNVTFRCDPISEHNRLYWYRQTLGQGPEFLTYFQNEAQLEKSRLLSDRFSAERPKGSFSTLEIQRTEQGDSAMYLCASSVGFGGQETQYFGPGTRLLVL.

This chain joins TRBV5-4 and TRBJ2-3; 13 nucleotides align to TRBD2. The J segment lost 2 bases and the V segment lost 1 base, leaving 4 bases of the junction unmatched. Germline V CDR1 and CDR2: SGHNT, YYREEE (reference sequence). The CDR3 is 17 residues long. The DNA for the CDR3 is TGTGCCAGCAGCTTGACGGGACTAGCGGGGACCACAGATACGCAGTATTTT. Protein: CASSLTGLAGTTDTQYF.

This rearrangement joins TRBV18 to TRBJ2-3; 8 positions agree with TRBD1. Germline V CDR1 and CDR2: KGHSH, LQKENI. This CDR3 is 16 amino acids long. With 4 bases clipped from V and 4 bases from J, the junction kept 10 bases outside the gene matches. The CDR3 region is CASSRLTGDDSDTQYF. The CDR3 DNA is TGTGCCAGCTCACGATTGACAGGGGATGATTCAGATACGCAGTATTTT.

V and J are TRBV16 and TRBJ2-7, with D uncertain. Germline V lookup: CDR1 KGHSY, CDR2 FQNENV. The CDR3 is 11 residues long. Trimming pared 4 bases from V and 4 bases from J, leaving 5 bases between. CDR3 DNA: TGTGCCAGCAGCCCTCGGTACGAGCAGTACTTC. Translation gives CASSPRYEQYF.

The V call is TRBV6-5, the J call TRBJ2-3; no reliable D call. CDR3 size: 13 residues. Germline V gene data show CDR1 as MNHEY and CDR2 as SVGAGI. Deletions cut 6 bases from V and 2 bases from J, with 9 bases between. CDR3 bases: TGTGCCAGCAGCTTACAGACCACAGATACGCAGTATTTT. Its protein is CASSLQTTDTQYF.

This chain links TRBV10-3 with TRBJ2-3; D is possibly TRBD1 (6 bases). Germline CDR1 is ENHRY and CDR2 is SYGVKD. Between the trimmed V and J ends, which lost 0 bases and 4 bases, there was a span of 14 bases. The CDR3 sequence is 16 residues long. Here the CDR3 DNA reads TGTGCCATCAGTGAGTCACAGGGAATTAAGGCAGATACGCAGTATTTT. Protein product: CAISESQGIKADTQYF.

The chain couples TRBV7-9 to TRBJ2-5; 9 positions agree with TRBD1. CDR1 and CDR2 from the germline V gene are SEHNR and FQNEAQ (reference sequence). Unmatched junction bases numbered 4, after V lost 4 bases and J lost 1 base. CDR3 size: 15 residues. Written as DNA, the CDR3 is TGTGCCAGCAGCTACAAGGACAGGGGCCAAGAGACCCAGTACTTC. It translates to CASSYKDRGQETQYF.

This clone has only a few counts. The rearrangement joins TRBV19 to TRBJ2-7; D is ambiguous. Germline-derived CDR1 and CDR2 are LNHDA and SQIVND (reference sequence). The germline V and J ends were trimmed by 3 bases and 2 bases, with 11 bases remaining between them. The CDR3 consists of 14 residues. Here the CDR3 reads CASSISGPTYEQYF. CDR3 sequence (DNA): TGTGCCAGTAGTATTTCCGGACCCACCTACGAGCAGTACTTC.

The chain couples TRBV19 to TRBJ1-1; possibly TRBD1 for D (5 bases). The length of the CDR3 is 12 residues. V shed 9 bases and J shed 1 base, with 9 bases lying between them. Germline CDR1 LNHDA, CDR2 SQIVND (reference sequence). CDR3 loop: CASRDGNTEAFF. DNA for the CDR3: TGTGCCAGCAGGGACGGGAACACTGAAGCTTTCTTT.

The chain carries TRBV19 and TRBJ2-1, with TRBD2 as a possible D gene (6 bases). The CDR3 has 14 amino acids. Germline V lookup: CDR1 LNHDA, CDR2 SQIVND (reference sequence). The V end was cut by 1 base, the J end by 7 bases, with 11 bases between. The CDR3 spells CASSIVASENEQFF. The DNA of the CDR3 is TGTGCCAGTAGTATAGTGGCTAGCGAAAATGAGCAGTTCTTC.

The V call is TRBV27, the J call TRBJ2-7; TRBD1 is a possible D gene (6 bases). Germline-derived CDR1 and CDR2 are MNHEY and SMNVEV (reference sequence). This CDR3 has 17 amino acids. V lost 7 bases and J lost 3, with 25 bases in between. The CDR3 sequence: CASTPSSGDIIYYEQYF. CDR3 DNA sequence: TGTGCCAGCACCCCCAGTTCCGGGGACATAATATACTACGAGCAGTACTTC.

The V and J genes are TRBV27 and TRBJ2-7, with a possible D match to TRBD1 (5 bases). Germline CDR1 reads MNHEY; CDR2 reads SMNVEV (reference sequence). The CDR3 spans 13 residues. The V and J ends lost 6 bases and 4 bases respectively, with 13 bases between them. CDR3 protein: CASSFRQTYEQYF. CDR3 DNA: TGTGCCAGCAGCTTTAGACAGACATACGAGCAGTACTTC.

The genes are TRBV27 and TRBJ2-3; no clear D gene. The CDR3 contains 14 residues. Trimming left V 7 bases short and J 0 bases short, with 11 bases between. Germline V gene sequence: CDR1 MNHEY, CDR2 SMNVEV (reference sequence). CDR3 region: CASMTRLSTDTQYF. CDR3 DNA: TGTGCCAGCATGACAAGGCTTAGCACAGATACGCAGTATTTT.

This clone appeared a single time. This chain connects TRBV15 to TRBJ1-2; the match to TRBD1 covers 7 bases. This CDR3 has 15 residues. V trimming: 5 bases; J trimming: 2 bases; junction bases outside the gene matches: 8. Per the germline V gene, CDR1 is LNHNV and CDR2 is YYDKDF (reference sequence). CDR3 nucleotide sequence: TGTGCCACCAGCCCCGTCCGGGGACAGAACTATGGCTACACCTTC. Encoded protein: CATSPVRGQNYGYTF. Drawing the rest from reference TRBV15 and TRBJ1-2, the complete variable domain is DAMVIQNPRYQVTQFGKPVTLSCSQTLNHNVMYWYQQKSSQAPKLLFHYYDKDFNNEADTPDNFQSRRPNTSFCFLDIRSPGLGDTAMYLCATSPVRGQNYGYTFGSGTRLTVV.

The chain uses TRBV27 and TRBJ2-5, with 7 nucleotides matching TRBD1. After removal of 3 bases from V and 5 bases from J, the junction contained 12 bases not matched to a gene. The germline V gene has CDR1 MNHEY and CDR2 SMNVEV (reference sequence). The CDR3 contains 16 residues. The CDR3 sequence: CASSFSAGQARETQYF. The CDR3 region has the DNA TGTGCCAGCAGTTTTTCCGCCGGACAGGCCCGGGAGACCCAGTACTTC.